This T cell receptor (beta chain) was captured by sequencing in a study of response to subunit inactivated influenza vaccine. Study results and caveats: Every seasonal influenza vaccination brings in few new T cells, the authors suggested.

About this clonotype itself: Antigen specificity is unknown.

TCRdb reprocessed the RT-PCR reads with MiXCR, giving one entry per CDR3 protein. The sample includes 280,000 or so distinct CDR3 sequences, roughly a fifth of them seen just once. The input for sequencing was PBMCs from blood, taken approximately 22 months after vaccination. The source of this sequence is a man between 50 and 75 years old who received an inactivated influenza vaccine.

The CDR3 sequence is CSAFTSGSNPSTDTQYF. CDR3 sequence (DNA): TGCAGTGCTTTTACTAGCGGGAGTAACCCTAGCACAGATACGCAGTATTTT. The chain links TRBV20-1 to TRBJ2-3; 11 positions agree with TRBD2. The germline gives CDR1 DFQATT, CDR2 SNEGSKA (reference sequence). J was trimmed by 0 bases and V by 5 bases; bases with no gene match: 10. This CDR3 comprises 17 residues.